The rows below give T cell receptor beta chains drawn from one sample of a study of cytotoxic CD8 clonotypes in ibrutinib-treated CLL. Generated by immunoSEQ multiplex PCR, the TCRdb table keeps only in-frame clones and is missing some. The sample shows more than 300,000 clones, about 80% of them seen only once. This material consisted of PBMCs, taken before ibrutinib treatment. The receptors shown here come from a human donor with chronic lymphocytic leukemia. Each CDR3 is given with its conserved first and last residue. D genes are given only for firm matches. Size values are once, few and many counts, or a class for expanded clones, and some rows have none.

abundance: -; v_gene: TRBV18; d_gene: -; j_gene: TRBJ2-7; CDR3aa: CASSPGTSQYF; CDR3nt: TGTGCCAGCTCACCCGGGACTTCCCAGTACTTC
abundance: -; v_gene: TRBV5-1; d_gene: TRBD1; j_gene: TRBJ2-1; CDR3aa: CASSLQQGDYNEQFF; CDR3nt: TGCGCCAGCAGCTTGCAGCAGGGGGACTACAATGAGCAGTTCTTC
abundance: once; v_gene: TRBV4-3; d_gene: -; j_gene: TRBJ2-6; CDR3aa: CASSQALRSSGANVLTF; CDR3nt: TGCGCCAGCAGCCAAGCTCTACGGAGCTCTGGGGCCAACGTCCTGACTTTC
abundance: once; v_gene: TRBV5-6; d_gene: TRBD2; j_gene: TRBJ2-1; CDR3aa: CASSFISGSGYNEQFF; CDR3nt: TGTGCCAGCAGCTTCATCAGCGGGAGCGGCTACAATGAGCAGTTCTTC
abundance: -; v_gene: TRBV18; d_gene: -; j_gene: TRBJ1-5; CDR3aa: CASSQGQTYQPQHF; CDR3nt: TGTGCCAGCTCACAAGGACAGACCTATCAGCCCCAGCATTTT
abundance: few; v_gene: TRBV6-5; d_gene: TRBD1; j_gene: TRBJ1-2; CDR3aa: CASKLKQGRGGYTF; CDR3nt: TGTGCCAGCAAACTCAAACAGGGGAGGGGTGGCTACACCTTC
abundance: -; v_gene: TRBV5-6; d_gene: -; j_gene: TRBJ2-1; CDR3aa: CASSLVSPHEQFF; CDR3nt: TGTGCCAGCAGCTTGGTGAGTCCACATGAGCAGTTCTTC
abundance: -; v_gene: TRBV5-1; d_gene: -; j_gene: TRBJ1-4; CDR3aa: CASSLRGIATNEKLFF; CDR3nt: TGCGCCAGCAGCCTTCGGGGGATTGCAACTAATGAAAAACTGTTTTTT
abundance: -; v_gene: TRBV28; d_gene: TRBD2; j_gene: TRBJ2-1; CDR3aa: CASRQSAAGGINEQFF; CDR3nt: TGTGCCAGCCGGCAGTCAGCAGCGGGAGGGATCAATGAGCAGTTCTTC
abundance: -; v_gene: TRBV4-2; d_gene: TRBD1; j_gene: TRBJ2-3; CDR3aa: CASSHAPPGQRTDTQYF; CDR3nt: TGTGCCAGCAGCCACGCCCCCCCGGGACAGCGCACAGATACGCAGTATTTT
abundance: -; v_gene: TRBV6-4; d_gene: -; j_gene: TRBJ2-2; CDR3aa: CASSEGSSTGELFF; CDR3nt: TGTGCCAGCAGTGAGGGGAGTTCTACCGGGGAGCTGTTTTTT
abundance: -; v_gene: TRBV27; d_gene: -; j_gene: TRBJ2-1; CDR3aa: CASSLLASYNEQFF; CDR3nt: TGTGCCAGCAGTTTACTGGCCAGCTACAATGAGCAGTTCTTC